The 30 T cell receptor beta chains in this list originate from one sample, sequenced in a study of identical twins. TCRdb independently ran MiXCR on the 5' RACE reads; one entry per CDR3 protein. The sample yields 600,000 to 800,000 distinct CDR3 sequences, around 21% seen once. These same data were also listed under a study on T cells expressing NK-cell markers.

The sample comprised PBMCs. The receptors come from a woman younger than 30 in good health.

The chain couples TRBV6-5 to TRBJ2-7; 8 bases are a match to TRBD2. The CDR3 is made up of 12 amino acids. V lost 5 bases and J lost 7; bases outside the gene matches: 4. CDR1 and CDR2 (germline): MNHEY, SVGAGI. The CDR3 nucleotides are TGTGCCAGCAGTACGGGGGGGGGTGAGCAGTACTTC. Translated, it gives CASSTGGGEQYF.

The table lists this clonotype with many counts. The chain employs TRBV4-3 and TRBJ2-1; 9 bases are shared with TRBD2. With V trimmed by 8 bases and J by 15 bases, 20 bases remained unmatched. The germline CDR1 and CDR2 sequences are LGHNA and YSLEER. The CDR3 is made up of 15 amino acids. The CDR3 sequence: CASAPGGNIAGVLFF. CDR3 in DNA: TGCGCCAGCGCCCCAGGCGGCAATATAGCGGGAGTTTTGTTCTTC.

This clonotype was observed a few times. This chain connects TRBV7-2 to TRBJ2-5; the D is unclear. The CDR3 is 13 amino acids. Trimming shortened V by 5 bases and J by 9 bases, and 16 bases separated the two germline ends. Germline V gives CDR1 SGHTA, CDR2 FQGNSA. The CDR3 loop reads CASSVVLASAQYF. CDR3 nucleotide sequence: TGTGCCAGCAGCGTCGTTTTGGCAAGTGCCCAGTACTTC.

The table lists this clonotype with many counts. V usage is TRBV9 and J usage is TRBJ2-1; 7 positions match TRBD1. The CDR3 consists of 16 residues. Germline V gene data show CDR1 as SGDLS and CDR2 as YYNGEE. After removal of 0 bases from V and 3 bases from J, the junction contained 6 bases not matched to a gene. For the CDR3, the DNA is TGTGCCAGCAGCGTAGCTCTTACAGGGGTCTACAATGAGCAGTTCTTC. This codes for CASSVALTGVYNEQFF.

This clonotype was seen more than once but under ten times. J is TRBJ1-2 and V is TRBV7-2; 7 bases are shared with TRBD1. J was trimmed by 7 bases and V by 8 bases; bases with no gene match: 10. The CDR3 loop spans 13 amino acids. The germline V gene encodes CDR1 SGHTA and CDR2 FQGNSA. CDR3 sequence (DNA): TGTGCCAGCGGTGTCTTAACAGGGGTTGGCTACACCTTC. Amino acid sequence: CASGVLTGVGYTF. Variable domain in full (rest from reference TRBV7-2 and TRBJ1-2): GAGVSQSPSNKVTEKGKDVELRCDPISGHTALYWYRQSLGQGLEFLIYFQGNSAPDKSGLPSDRFSAERTGGSVSTLTIQRTQQEDSAVYLCASGVLTGVGYTFGSGTRLTVV.

Only a few counts were recorded for this clonotype. CDR3 sequence reads: CASKPGPSNIQYF. The CDR3 nucleotides read TGTGCCAGCAAACCGGGACCGTCAAACATTCAGTACTTC. V usage is TRBV6-1 and J usage is TRBJ2-4; possibly TRBD1 or TRBD2 for D (5 bases each). This CDR3 region has 13 residues. Germline V gives CDR1 MNHNS, CDR2 SASEGT. V was clipped by 7 bases and J by 6 bases, with 13 bases between them.

The gene calls are TRBV10-3 and TRBJ2-6, with D unresolved. Trimming removed 11 bases at V and 6 bases at J, with 8 bases between. The CDR3 is 11 residues long. Germline CDR1 reads ENHRY; CDR2 reads SYGVKD. The CDR3 DNA is TGTGCCCTCGGTGTGGCCAACGTCCTGACTTTC. Its protein is CALGVANVLTF.

This chain links TRBV9 with TRBJ2-1; D is undetermined. Per the germline V gene, CDR1 is SGDLS and CDR2 is YYNGEE. The length of the CDR3 is 12 residues. Trimming shortened V by 4 bases and J by 7 bases, and 9 bases separated the two germline ends. The CDR3 DNA is TGTGCCAGCAGCTCACCCCGGAATGAGCAGTTCTTC. This translates into CASSSPRNEQFF. The full variable domain, completed using reference TRBV9 and TRBJ2-1, is DSGVTQTPKHLITATGQRVTLRCSPRSGDLSVYWYQQSLDQGLQFLIQYYNGEERAKGNILERFSAQQFPDLHSELNLSSLELGDSALYFCASSSPRNEQFFGPGTRLTVL.

The rearrangement links TRBV25-1 to TRBJ2-2; no firm D call. V gave up 4 bases and J gave up 5 bases, with 8 bases separating them. CDR3 length equals 13 residues. Germline V gene data show CDR1 as MGHDK and CDR2 as SYGVNS. The CDR3 nucleotides are TGTGCCAGCAGTGGGCGATGGACCGGGGAGCTGTTTTTT. It specifies CASSGRWTGELFF.

J is TRBJ2-7 and V is TRBV7-2, with unresolved D. Per germline, CDR1 SGHTA and CDR2 FQGNSA. This CDR3 contains 14 residues. The V and J ends lost 2 bases and 0 bases respectively, with 8 bases between them. CDR3 in amino acids: CASSLNGYSYEQYF. CDR3 DNA: TGTGCCAGCAGCTTAAACGGATACTCCTACGAGCAGTACTTC.

This clonotype was picked up a small number of times. The V gene is TRBV18, the J gene TRBJ2-1, with 8 bases that match TRBD1. The CDR3 extends over 19 amino acids. Germline CDR1 KGHSH, CDR2 LQKENI. Trimming cost V 6 bases and J 5 bases; bases outside gene matches: 21. CDR3 bases: TGTGCCAGCTCTCCCGACAGGGGCCCCACAAGAGCAACGAACAATGAGCAGTTCTTC. This sequence encodes CASSPDRGPTRATNNEQFF. Together with reference TRBV18 and TRBJ2-1, the CDR3 gives the full variable domain: NAGVMQNPRHLVRRRGQEARLRCSPMKGHSHVYWYRQLPEEGLKFMVYLQKENIIDESGMPKERFSAEFPKEGPSILRIQQVVRGDSAAYFCASSPDRGPTRATNNEQFFGPGTRLTVL.

This clonotype appeared a few times. The chain has TRBV29-1 and TRBJ2-7; TRBD2 matches 7 bases. The length of the CDR3 is 12 residues. The germline gives CDR1 SQVTM, CDR2 ANQGSEA. With 8 bases clipped from V and 3 bases from J, the junction kept 7 bases outside the gene matches. The chain's CDR3 is CSIRTSYYEQYF. The DNA for the CDR3 is TGCAGCATACGGACTAGTTACTACGAGCAGTACTTC.

This chain uses TRBV20-1 with TRBJ2-1; 9 bases are shared with TRBD2. Germline V gene lookup returns CDR1 DFQATT and CDR2 SNEGSKA (reference sequence). The J segment lost 7 bases and the V segment lost 6 bases, leaving 10 bases of the junction unmatched. The CDR3 runs to 14 residues. In nucleotides, the CDR3 is TGCAGTGCCATAGCGGGAGTATCCTTTAATGAGCAGTTCTTC. It specifies CSAIAGVSFNEQFF.

This clonotype has a count of ten or more. The chain employs TRBV3-1 and TRBJ1-1; maybe TRBD1 (5 bases). The CDR3 spans 12 residues. Trimming took off 6 bases at V and 10 bases at J, with 15 bases between the two ends. CDR1 and CDR2 (germline): LGHDT, YNNKEL (reference sequence). CDR3 sequence: CASSPRGERAFF. The DNA of the CDR3 is TGTGCCAGCAGTCCGCGAGGGGAGAGAGCTTTCTTT.

The chain has TRBV15 and TRBJ2-7; TRBD1 aligns across 9 bases. After removal of 5 bases from V and 3 bases from J, the junction contained 8 bases not matched to a gene. This CDR3 contains 15 residues. The germline gives CDR1 LNHNV, CDR2 YYDKDF (reference sequence). The CDR3 is CATSPPQDRGYEQYF. The CDR3 region has the DNA TGTGCCACCAGCCCGCCCCAGGACAGGGGCTACGAGCAGTACTTC.

This chain connects TRBV6-2 or TRBV6-3 to TRBJ2-3; D is possibly TRBD1 (5 bases). The germline gives CDR1 MNHEY, CDR2 SVGEGT. V dropped 0 bases and J dropped 6 bases, with 13 bases sitting between them. CDR3 length equals 15 residues. Here the CDR3 DNA reads TGTGCCAGCAGTTACTCGACAGTCGGAGTCGATACGCAGTATTTT. It yields the protein CASSYSTVGVDTQYF.

This clonotype was detected a few times. The chain employs TRBV29-1 and TRBJ2-4, with TRBD1 matching over 9 bases. This CDR3 is built from 12 residues. Germline-derived CDR1 and CDR2 are SQVTM and ANQGSEA. The J segment lost 6 bases and the V segment lost 6 bases, leaving 3 bases of the junction unmatched. CDR3 bases: TGCAGCGTGACAGGGGGGGGAAACATTCAGTACTTC. Translated: CSVTGGGNIQYF.

This clonotype was counted at least ten times. The J gene is TRBJ1-1, the V gene TRBV5-6, with D unresolved. From germline, CDR1 is SGHDT and CDR2 YYEEEE. CDR3 length equals 14 residues. Trimming pared 2 bases from V and 2 bases from J, leaving 10 bases between. Written as DNA, the CDR3 is TGTGCCAGCAGCTTTGGAGGATATAACACTGAAGCTTTCTTT. Translated: CASSFGGYNTEAFF.

The table lists this clonotype with a few counts. This chain uses TRBV5-1 with TRBJ1-1, with 7 bases identical to TRBD1. From germline, CDR1 is SGHRS and CDR2 YFSETQ. The CDR3 is 14 amino acids. The V segment lost 4 bases and the J segment 5 bases; nucleotides outside the gene matches: 8. The CDR3 is CASSETRGRTEAFF. CDR3 sequence (DNA): TGCGCCAGCAGCGAAACGAGGGGGCGAACTGAAGCTTTCTTT.

The rearrangement uses TRBV12-3 or TRBV12-4 and TRBJ2-5; possible D gene TRBD2, 6 bases. The CDR3 runs 14 residues. Trimming left V 6 bases short and J 3 bases short, with 14 bases between. The CDR3 region is CASSVRDWEETQYF. Written as DNA, the CDR3 is TGTGCCAGCAGCGTCCGGGACTGGGAAGAGACCCAGTACTTC.

This clonotype occurred a few times. This chain uses TRBV20-1 with TRBJ2-3, with D possibly being TRBD1 or TRBD2 (5 bases each). V was cut by 2 bases and J by 5 bases, with 11 bases left in between. CDR3 length: 13 amino acids. Germline loops: CDR1 DFQATT, CDR2 SNEGSKA (reference sequence). The CDR3 protein is CSARWGLRDTQYF. The CDR3 DNA reads TGCAGTGCTAGATGGGGGTTACGAGATACGCAGTATTTT.

V usage is TRBV7-2 and J usage is TRBJ2-3; TRBD1 is a possible D gene (5 bases). Trimming cost V 5 bases and J 5 bases, with 17 bases left between them. Germline values: CDR1 SGHTA, CDR2 FQGNSA. The CDR3 consists of 15 residues. The CDR3 DNA reads as TGTGCCAGCAGCGAACCGACAAGGGGTGTAGATACGCAGTATTTT. It is translated as CASSEPTRGVDTQYF.

This clonotype was observed a handful of times. The chain is built from TRBV12-3 or TRBV12-4 and TRBJ1-2, with D unclear. The V gene lost 3 bases and the J gene lost 3 bases, with 8 bases spanning the gap. This CDR3 contains 13 residues. CDR3 loop: CASSFRIYYGYTF. The DNA for the CDR3 is TGTGCCAGCAGTTTTAGGATTTACTATGGCTACACCTTC.

This clonotype turned up a few times. The chain links TRBV20-1 to TRBJ2-1; 10 bases are a match to TRBD2. Losses at the gene ends were 5 bases for V and 7 bases for J; bases not matched to a gene: 5. Looked up from germline, CDR1 is DFQATT and CDR2 is SNEGSKA (reference sequence). The CDR3 extends over 13 amino acids. CDR3: CSAPSAGGNEQFF. CDR3 DNA sequence: TGCAGTGCTCCCTCAGCGGGAGGGAATGAGCAGTTCTTC.

The V gene is TRBV3-1, the J gene TRBJ1-1; D might be TRBD1 (6 bases). V lost 1 base and J 11 bases, leaving 14 bases between the germline ends. This CDR3 has 13 residues. The germline V gene encodes CDR1 LGHDT and CDR2 YNNKEL (reference sequence). The CDR3 region has the DNA TGTGCCAGCAGCCAAGGGACAGAGAATCCGGCTTTCTTT. It is translated as CASSQGTENPAFF. Combining the CDR3 with reference TRBV3-1 and TRBJ1-1 gives the whole variable domain DTAVSQTPKYLVTQMGNDKSIKCEQNLGHDTMYWYKQDSKKFLKIMFSYNNKELIINETVPNRFSPKSPDKAHLNLHINSLELGDSAVYFCASSQGTENPAFFGQGTRLTVV.

CDR3 amino acids: CASSRWAGDPYEQYF. The CDR3 nucleotides are TGTGCCAGCAGCCGCTGGGCGGGGGACCCCTACGAGCAGTACTTC. The chain couples TRBV5-5 to TRBJ2-7; 7 bases are shared with TRBD2. The CDR3 covers 15 residues. With V trimmed by 4 bases and J by 2 bases, 9 bases remained unmatched. Germline loops: CDR1 SGHKS, CDR2 YYEKEE (reference sequence).

This rearrangement joins TRBV21-1 to TRBJ2-2; no check of the table's D call, TRBD2, against the DNA was made. TRBV21-1 is noted as a pseudogene. This CDR3 has 16 residues. Here the CDR3 reads CASSSLVTSEKGELFF. The CDR3 DNA is TGTGCCAGCAGCAGCCTCGTAACTAGCGAGAAAGGGGAGCTGTTTTTT.

Concerning this clonotype: This sequence may be a read error, since a much larger clone differs from it by one base. The chain joins TRBV12-3 or TRBV12-4 to TRBJ1-1, with TRBD1 as a possible D gene (5 bases). CDR3 length: 13 amino acids. V was trimmed by 7 bases and J by 4 bases, leaving 13 bases between them. Here the CDR3 reads CASIPGGSTEAFF. The DNA for the CDR3 is TGTGCCAGCATCCCGGGGGGGAGCACTGAAGCTTTCTTT.

V gene TRBV11-2 combines with J gene TRBJ2-7; TRBD2 matches 7 bases. Germline lookup yields CDR1 SGHAT and CDR2 FQNNGV. V shed 4 bases, J shed 1 base, and the junction held 16 bases outside the gene matches. The length of the CDR3 is 18 residues. CDR3 amino acids: CASSSIPHSQGGSYEQYF. In DNA form, the CDR3 reads TGTGCCAGCAGCTCCATCCCTCATTCCCAGGGAGGGTCCTACGAGCAGTACTTC.

This clonotype occurred a few times. The rearrangement links TRBV12-5 to TRBJ1-1, with D uncertain. The ends were cut back, 0 bases at V and 6 bases at J, with 14 bases in the middle. This CDR3 has 15 amino acids. CDR1 and CDR2 (germline): LGHNT, FRNRAP. DNA for the CDR3: TGTGCTAGTGGTTTGGTAGGACCGATTCTTGCTGAAGCTTTCTTT. Its translation: CASGLVGPILAEAFF.